Below are 15 T cell receptor beta chains sequenced from a single sample in a study of blood T cell repertoires in COVID-19. The method was immunoSEQ multiplex PCR; TCRdb's version includes in-frame clones alone and lacks a portion of them. The table shows about 220,000 clones, with roughly 80% occurring only once. The sequenced sample consisted of peripheral blood. The receptors originated from a woman in her seventies with acute or convalescent COVID-19.

In this sample, this clone turned up a few times. The rearrangement links TRBV19 to TRBJ1-2, with D possibly being TRBD1 (5 bases). V was pared by 1 base and J by 3 bases, with 9 bases between. The CDR3 runs 14 residues. Germline assignment: CDR1 LNHDA and CDR2 SQIVND (reference sequence). The DNA for the CDR3 is TGTGCCAGTAGTATAGTGGAGGGGTACTATGGCTACACCTTC. It translates to CASSIVEGYYGYTF. The variable domain in full, completed from reference TRBV19 and TRBJ1-2, reads DGGITQSPKYLFRKEGQNVTLSCEQNLNHDAMYWYRQDPGQGLRLIYYSQIVNDFQKGDIAEGYSVSREKKESFPLTVTSAQKNPTAFYLCASSIVEGYYGYTFGSGTRLTVV.

The gene calls are TRBV19 and TRBJ2-3; perhaps TRBD2 as D (6 bases). From germline, CDR1 is LNHDA and CDR2 SQIVND (reference sequence). The CDR3 contains 16 residues. V was cut by 2 bases and J by 0 bases, with 12 bases left in between. DNA for the CDR3: TGTGCCAGTAGTATATTCAGCGGGCGGAGCACAGATACGCAGTATTTT. This translates into CASSIFSGRSTDTQYF.

This clone appeared once. This sequence joins TRBV5-1 and TRBJ2-7; 8 positions match TRBD1. This CDR3 has 13 amino acids. V shed 4 bases and J 3 bases; nucleotides not matched to a gene: 3. Germline lookup yields CDR1 SGHRS and CDR2 YFSETQ. The CDR3: CASSPDRVYEQYF. The CDR3 nucleotides read TGCGCCAGCAGCCCGGACAGGGTCTACGAGCAGTACTTC.

The V and J genes are TRBV10-2 and TRBJ1-1; D is perhaps TRBD1 (6 bases). The germline gives CDR1 WSHSY, CDR2 SAAADI. The CDR3 is made up of 14 amino acids. V lost 5 bases to trimming and J lost 1 base, with 11 bases between them. The CDR3 spells CASSRYRENTEAFF. Written as DNA, the CDR3 is TGCGCCAGCAGTAGGTACAGGGAGAACACTGAAGCTTTCTTT.

This chain uses TRBV3-1 (or the pseudogene TRBV3-2) with TRBJ2-1; TRBD2 matches at 11 bases. The CDR3 has 19 amino acids. In germline, CDR1 is LGHDT, CDR2 YNNKEL (reference sequence). J was trimmed by 3 bases and V by 1 base; bases with no gene match: 11. CDR3 DNA: TGTGCCAGCAGCCAAGCACTAGCGGGGGAACCGCCACTCTACAATGAGCAGTTCTTC. It is translated as CASSQALAGEPPLYNEQFF.

This chain links TRBV28 with TRBJ1-5; D remains unclear. Germline lookup yields CDR1 MDHEN and CDR2 SYDVKM. This CDR3 region has 17 residues. Trimming removed 6 bases at V and 0 bases at J, with 18 bases between. This CDR3 reads CASSPHGLISSNQPQHF. CDR3 nucleotide sequence: TGTGCCAGCAGCCCCCATGGGCTGATCTCTAGCAATCAGCCCCAGCATTTT.

V usage is TRBV11-2 and J usage is TRBJ2-1, with 9 bases that match TRBD2. CDR1 is SGHAT, CDR2 FQNNGV, per germline. Trimming cost V 1 base and J 6 bases; bases outside gene matches: 7. The CDR3 loop spans 16 amino acids. This CDR3 is CASSLVGSGGLNEQFF. The CDR3 DNA is TGTGCCAGCAGCTTAGTAGGAAGCGGGGGGCTCAATGAGCAGTTCTTC.

This clone was recorded once. CDR3 protein: CASGLNADRANYSNQPQHF. For the CDR3, the DNA is TGTGCTAGTGGTTTGAACGCCGACAGGGCAAATTATAGCAATCAGCCCCAGCATTTT. The genes are TRBV12-5 and TRBJ1-5; 7 bases are shared with TRBD1. The CDR3 contains 19 residues. The V segment lost 2 bases and the J segment 0 bases; nucleotides outside the gene matches: 13. Germline CDR1 and CDR2: LGHNT and FRNRAP.

The CDR3 is CASSQESTGRSPLHF. The DNA for the CDR3 is TGTGCCAGCAGCCAAGAGTCGACAGGGAGGTCACCCCTCCACTTT. The chain joins TRBV3-1 (or the pseudogene TRBV3-2) to TRBJ1-6, with 7 bases matching TRBD1. With 0 bases clipped from V and 10 bases from J, the junction kept 6 bases outside the gene matches. CDR1 and CDR2 from the germline V gene are LGHDT and YNNKEL (reference sequence). The length of the CDR3 is 15 residues.

The chain combines TRBV5-6 with TRBJ1-1; the D is unclear. Looked up from germline, CDR1 is SGHDT and CDR2 is YYEEEE. This CDR3 comprises 13 residues. Trimming took 0 bases from V and 1 from J, leaving 4 bases between them. The CDR3 nucleotides are TGTGCCAGCAGCTTGGGGAGGAACACTGAAGCTTTCTTT. As protein: CASSLGRNTEAFF.

In this sample, this clone turned up many times. The rearrangement uses TRBV2 and TRBJ1-3; a weak D match, TRBD1 (5 bases). V was shortened by 4 bases and J by 2 bases, with 12 bases between the two germline ends. In germline, CDR1 is SNHLY, CDR2 FYNNEI. The CDR3 covers 15 residues. The CDR3 loop is CASSGQLLAGNTIYF. Here the CDR3 DNA reads TGTGCCAGCAGTGGACAGCTCCTCGCTGGAAACACCATATATTTT.

V gene TRBV2 combines with J gene TRBJ1-5; D is perhaps TRBD1 (6 bases). CDR1 and CDR2 from the germline V gene are SNHLY and FYNNEI. V was trimmed by 6 bases and J by 6 bases, leaving 18 bases between them. The CDR3 is 15 residues long. This CDR3 reads CASRRLGQSGQPQHF. In DNA form, the CDR3 reads TGTGCCAGCAGAAGACTTGGACAGAGCGGTCAGCCCCAGCATTTT.

The rearrangement uses TRBV7-2 and TRBJ1-1; D gene unclear. This CDR3 has 15 residues. V was cut by 5 bases and J by 1 base, with 14 bases left in between. Germline CDR1 SGHTA, CDR2 FQGNSA. The CDR3 sequence is CASSLNAGENTEAFF. DNA of the CDR3: TGTGCCAGCAGCCTAAATGCCGGGGAGAACACTGAAGCTTTCTTT.

The CDR3 bases are TGTGCCAGCAGTTTAGAGGGCTATGGCTACACCTTC. Amino acid sequence: CASSLEGYGYTF. V and J are TRBV28 and TRBJ1-2; D ambiguous. CDR3 length equals 12 residues. Germline CDR1 reads MDHEN; CDR2 reads SYDVKM. V was pared by 2 bases and J by 4 bases, with 5 bases between.

The rearrangement joins TRBV5-4 to TRBJ2-1; TRBD2 might be the D (5 bases). This CDR3 contains 14 residues. Germline CDR1 reads SGHNT; CDR2 reads YYREEE (reference sequence). Trimming took off 7 bases at V and 3 bases at J, with 14 bases between the two ends. CDR3 coding DNA: TGTGCCAGCGGTTCTCGCGGAGGCTACAATGAGCAGTTCTTC. Translated: CASGSRGGYNEQFF.